This T cell receptor beta chain was retrieved from a study of regulatory T cells in long-lasting Graves disease. This clonotype has at least ten counts. CDR3 length: 13 residues. Germline lookup yields CDR1 DFQATT and CDR2 SNEGSKA (reference sequence). With 4 bases clipped from V and 4 bases from J, the junction kept 6 bases outside the gene matches. Arm-PCR of CDR3 regions with iRepertoire HTBI primers generated TCR beta libraries. TCRdb re-derived calls from the multiplex PCR reads in MiXCR, one entry per CDR3 protein. The sample lists about 470,000 distinct CDR3 sequences, 20% to 25% occurring once. Time point reported: persistent/refractory GD, antithyroid drugs over 5 years with positive TRAb. Construction of the TCR library relied on RNA isolated from PBMCs.

The sequence was obtained from a female donor with Graves disease. The chain uses TRBV20-1 and TRBJ1-1, with 7 bases matching TRBD1. Here the sequenced sample was peripheral blood mononuclear cells (PBMCs), taken when the disease was refractory, from a patient treated with antithyroid drugs. The CDR3 nucleotides are TGCAGTGCTACCCCTGGGACAGTCACTGAAGCTTTCTTT. Translation gives CSATPGTVTEAFF.